This TCR beta chain was sequenced during a study of post-analysis software for immune sequencing data. The study, taken as a whole, reports: Higher frequency in patients than in controls was seen for about five TRBV segments, with TRBV5-6, TRBV5-1 and TRBV20-1 among them.

This clonotype was picked up many times. Its specificity is not known. Sequencing libraries made from TCR beta cDNA carried unique molecular identifiers. Each batch of 1 to 10 million T cells produced hundreds of thousands of cDNA molecules. TCRdb reanalysed the PCR reads using MiXCR and keeps one entry per CDR3 protein. The sample lists a few hundred thousand distinct CDR3 sequences, more than 30% occurring once. The length of the CDR3 is 15 residues. Unmatched junction bases numbered 5, after V lost 5 bases and J lost 0 bases. Germline loops: CDR1 SGHAT, CDR2 FQNNGV. Sequenced sample: blood. The clonotype was recovered from a girl aged 2 to 10 with multiple sclerosis. This chain joins TRBV11-2 and TRBJ2-7; 9 nucleotides agree with TRBD1. This CDR3 reads CASSGLDRGSYEQYF. The CDR3 bases are TGTGCCAGCAGCGGGTTGGACAGGGGCTCCTACGAGCAGTACTTC.